The clone carrying this T cell receptor beta chain was picked up many times. The V and J ends lost 0 bases and 0 bases respectively, with 12 bases between them. Germline loops: CDR1 SGHAT, CDR2 FQDESV (reference sequence). CDR3 length equals 16 residues. This specimen comes from a study of Graves' ophthalmopathy and Graves' hyperthyroidism. The authors amplified TCR beta CDR3 regions from RNA transcripts. Second-round multiplex PCR came after first-round RT-PCR with HTBI primers. TCRdb processed the multiplex PCR reads anew with MiXCR; each CDR3 protein has one entry. The sample consists of almost 400,000 distinct CDR3 sequences, approximately 16% of them appearing once.

The sample consisted of peripheral blood. The TCR was taken from a woman aged 18-29 years with Graves' ophthalmopathy. J is TRBJ2-7 and V is TRBV11-1; the D call may be TRBD1 or TRBD2 (5 bases each). The CDR3 sequence: CASSLARAGPSYEQYF. Here the CDR3 DNA reads TGTGCCAGCAGCTTAGCGCGGGCAGGGCCCTCCTACGAGCAGTACTTC.